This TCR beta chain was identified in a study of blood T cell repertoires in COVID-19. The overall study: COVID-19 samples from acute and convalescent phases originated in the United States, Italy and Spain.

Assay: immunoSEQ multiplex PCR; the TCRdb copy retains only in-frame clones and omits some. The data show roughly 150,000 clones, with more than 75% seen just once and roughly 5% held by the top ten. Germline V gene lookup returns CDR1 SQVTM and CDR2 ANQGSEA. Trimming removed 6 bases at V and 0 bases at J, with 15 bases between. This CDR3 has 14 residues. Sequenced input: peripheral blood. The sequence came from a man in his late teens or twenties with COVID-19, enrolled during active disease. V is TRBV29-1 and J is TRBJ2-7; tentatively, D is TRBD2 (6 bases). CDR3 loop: CSVRGTASSYEQYF. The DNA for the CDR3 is TGCAGCGTGCGCGGGACCGCTAGCTCCTACGAGCAGTACTTC.